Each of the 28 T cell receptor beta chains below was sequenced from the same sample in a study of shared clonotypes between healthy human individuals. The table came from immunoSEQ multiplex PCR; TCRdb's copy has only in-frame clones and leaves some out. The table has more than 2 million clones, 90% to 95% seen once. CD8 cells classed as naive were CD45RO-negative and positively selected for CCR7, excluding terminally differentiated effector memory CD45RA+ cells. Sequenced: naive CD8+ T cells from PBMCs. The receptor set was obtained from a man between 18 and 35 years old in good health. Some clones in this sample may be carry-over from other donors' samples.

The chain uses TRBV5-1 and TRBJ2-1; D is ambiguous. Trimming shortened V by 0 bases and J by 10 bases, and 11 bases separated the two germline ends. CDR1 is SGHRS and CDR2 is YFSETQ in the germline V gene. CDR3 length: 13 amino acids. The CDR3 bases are TGCGCCAGCAGCTTGGAAGTTGGGTCGGAGCAGTTCTTC. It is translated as CASSLEVGSEQFF. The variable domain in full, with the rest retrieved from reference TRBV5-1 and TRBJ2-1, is KAGVTQTPRYLIKTRGQQVTLSCSPISGHRSVSWYQQTPGQGLQFLFEYFSETQRNKGNFPGRFSGRQFSNSRSEMNVSTLELGDSALYLCASSLEVGSEQFFGPGTRLTVL.

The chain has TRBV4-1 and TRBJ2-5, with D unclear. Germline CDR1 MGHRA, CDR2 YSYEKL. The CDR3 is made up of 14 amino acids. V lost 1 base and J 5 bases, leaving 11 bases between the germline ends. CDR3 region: CASSQAAHSETQYF. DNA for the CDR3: TGCGCCAGCAGCCAAGCCGCACATTCGGAGACCCAGTACTTC.

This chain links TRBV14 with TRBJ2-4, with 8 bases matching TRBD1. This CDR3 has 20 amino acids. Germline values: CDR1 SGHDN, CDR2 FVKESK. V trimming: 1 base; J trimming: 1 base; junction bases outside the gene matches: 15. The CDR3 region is CASSQAPGTGDYTAKNIQYF. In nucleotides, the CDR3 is TGTGCCAGCAGCCAAGCGCCCGGGACAGGTGATTACACGGCCAAAAACATTCAGTACTTC.

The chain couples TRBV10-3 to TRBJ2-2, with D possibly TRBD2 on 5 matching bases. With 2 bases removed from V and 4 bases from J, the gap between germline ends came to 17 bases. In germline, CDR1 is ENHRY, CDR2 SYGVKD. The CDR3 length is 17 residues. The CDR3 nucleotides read TGTGCCATCAGTGAGCCACTAGTATCCCGTGGCACCGGGGAGCTGTTTTTT. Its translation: CAISEPLVSRGTGELFF.

In DNA form, the CDR3 reads TGTGCCAGCAGCTTATACCGGGACTACATGAACACTGAAGCTTTCTTT. It translates to CASSLYRDYMNTEAFF. J is TRBJ1-1 and V is TRBV7-2; weak D call: TRBD1 (5 bases). Trimming stripped 2 bases from V and 0 bases from J, with 13 bases between. The CDR3 extends over 16 amino acids. Looked up from germline, CDR1 is SGHTA and CDR2 is FQGNSA.

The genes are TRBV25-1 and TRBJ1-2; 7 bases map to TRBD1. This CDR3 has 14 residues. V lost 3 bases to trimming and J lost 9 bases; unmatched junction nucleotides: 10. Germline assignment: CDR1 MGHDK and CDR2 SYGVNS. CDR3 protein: CASSDTSDRVSYTF. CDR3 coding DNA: TGTGCCAGCAGTGATACAAGCGACAGGGTGAGCTACACCTTC.

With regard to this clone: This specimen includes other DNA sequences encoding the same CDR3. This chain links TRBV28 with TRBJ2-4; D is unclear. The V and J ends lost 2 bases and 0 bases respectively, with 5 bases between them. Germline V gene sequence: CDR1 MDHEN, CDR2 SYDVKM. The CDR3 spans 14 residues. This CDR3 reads CASSLTLAKNIQYF. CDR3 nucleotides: TGTGCCAGCAGTTTAACGCTAGCCAAAAACATTCAGTACTTC.

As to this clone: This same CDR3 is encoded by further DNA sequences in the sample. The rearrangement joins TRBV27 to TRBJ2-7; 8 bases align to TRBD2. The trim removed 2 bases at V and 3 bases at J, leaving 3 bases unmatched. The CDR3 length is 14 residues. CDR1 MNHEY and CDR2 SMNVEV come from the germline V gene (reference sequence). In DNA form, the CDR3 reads TGTGCCAGCAGTTTAGCGGGAGGCCTCTACGAGCAGTACTTC. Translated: CASSLAGGLYEQYF.

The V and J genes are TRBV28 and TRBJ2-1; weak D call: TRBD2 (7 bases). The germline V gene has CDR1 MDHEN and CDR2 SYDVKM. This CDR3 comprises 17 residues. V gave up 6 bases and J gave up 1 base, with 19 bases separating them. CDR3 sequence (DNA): TGTGCCAGCAGCTGGGCGACAAAGGGGGGGTCCTACAATGAGCAGTTCTTC. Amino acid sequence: CASSWATKGGSYNEQFF.

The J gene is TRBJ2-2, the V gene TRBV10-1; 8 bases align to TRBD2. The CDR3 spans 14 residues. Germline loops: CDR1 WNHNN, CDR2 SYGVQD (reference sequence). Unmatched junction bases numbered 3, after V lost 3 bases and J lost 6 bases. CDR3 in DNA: TGCGCCAGCAGTGAAGCGGGGGAGGCCGGGGAGCTGTTTTTT. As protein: CASSEAGEAGELFF.

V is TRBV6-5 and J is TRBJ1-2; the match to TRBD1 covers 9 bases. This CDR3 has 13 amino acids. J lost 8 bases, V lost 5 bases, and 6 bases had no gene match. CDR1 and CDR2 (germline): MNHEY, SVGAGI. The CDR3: CASSPQGADGYTF. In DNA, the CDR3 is TGTGCCAGCAGTCCACAGGGGGCAGACGGCTACACCTTC.

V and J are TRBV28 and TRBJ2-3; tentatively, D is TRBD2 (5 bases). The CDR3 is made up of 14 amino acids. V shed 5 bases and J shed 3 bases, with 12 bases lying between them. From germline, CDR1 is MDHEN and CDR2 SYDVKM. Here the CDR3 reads CASSPTSGTDTQYF. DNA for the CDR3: TGTGCCAGCAGTCCCACTTCGGGAACAGATACGCAGTATTTT.

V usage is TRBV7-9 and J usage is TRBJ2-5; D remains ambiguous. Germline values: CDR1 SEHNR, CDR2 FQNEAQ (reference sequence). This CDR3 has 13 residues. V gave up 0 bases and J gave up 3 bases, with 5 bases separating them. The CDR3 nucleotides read TGTGCCAGCAGCTTAGCGGCAGAAGAGACCCAGTACTTC. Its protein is CASSLAAEETQYF.

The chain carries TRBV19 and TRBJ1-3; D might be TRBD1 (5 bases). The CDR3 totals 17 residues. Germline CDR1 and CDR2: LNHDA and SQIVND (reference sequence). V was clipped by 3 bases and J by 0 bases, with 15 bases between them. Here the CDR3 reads CASSISRARRSGNTIYF. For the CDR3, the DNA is TGTGCCAGTAGTATTAGCAGGGCCAGGCGCTCTGGAAACACCATATATTTT.

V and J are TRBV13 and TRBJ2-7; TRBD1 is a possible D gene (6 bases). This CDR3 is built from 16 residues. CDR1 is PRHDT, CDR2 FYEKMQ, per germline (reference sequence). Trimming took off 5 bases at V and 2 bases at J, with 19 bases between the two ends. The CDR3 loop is CASSDTGHLGAYEQYF. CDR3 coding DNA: TGTGCCAGCAGCGATACGGGACATTTAGGGGCCTACGAGCAGTACTTC. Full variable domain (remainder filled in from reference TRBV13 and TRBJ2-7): AAGVIQSPRHLIKEKRETATLKCYPIPRHDTVYWYQQGPGQDPQFLISFYEKMQSDKGSIPDRFSAQQFSDYHSELNMSSLELGDSALYFCASSDTGHLGAYEQYFGPGTRLTVT.

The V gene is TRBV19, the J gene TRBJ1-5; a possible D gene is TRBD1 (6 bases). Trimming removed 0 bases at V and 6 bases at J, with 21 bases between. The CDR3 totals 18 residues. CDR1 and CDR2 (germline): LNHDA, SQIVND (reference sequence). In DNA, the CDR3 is TGTGCCAGTAGTATAGATCGTCAGGGGAGGATCATTGCTCAGCCCCAGCATTTT. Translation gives CASSIDRQGRIIAQPQHF.

The CDR3 DNA is TGTGCCAGCAGTTCCCGGGACGGGGACACAGATACGCAGTATTTT. Translated: CASSSRDGDTDTQYF. The J gene is TRBJ2-3, the V gene TRBV27; D is tentatively TRBD1 or TRBD2 (5 bases each). The CDR3 runs to 15 residues. From germline, CDR1 is MNHEY and CDR2 SMNVEV (reference sequence). V was trimmed by 4 bases and J by 2 bases, leaving 13 bases between them.

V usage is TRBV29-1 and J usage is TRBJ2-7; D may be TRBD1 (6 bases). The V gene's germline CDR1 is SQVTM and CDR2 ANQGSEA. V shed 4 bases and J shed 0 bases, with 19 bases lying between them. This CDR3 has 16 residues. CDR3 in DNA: TGCAGCGTTGTCTCGTTTGTGGGGGCCAGCTCCTACGAGCAGTACTTC. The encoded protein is CSVVSFVGASSYEQYF.

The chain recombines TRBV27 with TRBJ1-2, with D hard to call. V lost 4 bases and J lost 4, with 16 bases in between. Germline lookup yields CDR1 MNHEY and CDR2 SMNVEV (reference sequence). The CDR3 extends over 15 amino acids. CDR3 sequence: CASSSRTGHFYGYTF. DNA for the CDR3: TGTGCCAGCAGTTCCCGGACGGGCCACTTCTATGGCTACACCTTC.

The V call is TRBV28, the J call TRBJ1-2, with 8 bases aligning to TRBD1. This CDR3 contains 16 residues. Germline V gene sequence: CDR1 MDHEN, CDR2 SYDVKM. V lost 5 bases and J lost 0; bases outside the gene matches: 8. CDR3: CASSTRQGATNYGYTF. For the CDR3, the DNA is TGTGCCAGCAGTACCAGGCAGGGGGCGACTAACTATGGCTACACCTTC.

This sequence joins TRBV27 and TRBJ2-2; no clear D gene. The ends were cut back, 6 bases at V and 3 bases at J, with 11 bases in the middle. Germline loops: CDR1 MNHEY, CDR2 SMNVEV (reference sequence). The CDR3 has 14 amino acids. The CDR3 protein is CASSHILDTGELFF. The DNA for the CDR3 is TGTGCCAGCAGCCACATTTTGGACACCGGGGAGCTGTTTTTT.

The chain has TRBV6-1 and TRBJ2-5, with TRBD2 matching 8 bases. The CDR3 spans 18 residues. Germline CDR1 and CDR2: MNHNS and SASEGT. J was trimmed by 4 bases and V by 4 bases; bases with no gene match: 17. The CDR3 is CASSARLSVAGLIETQYF. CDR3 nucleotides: TGTGCCAGCAGTGCGAGACTCTCCGTAGCGGGACTTATAGAGACCCAGTACTTC.

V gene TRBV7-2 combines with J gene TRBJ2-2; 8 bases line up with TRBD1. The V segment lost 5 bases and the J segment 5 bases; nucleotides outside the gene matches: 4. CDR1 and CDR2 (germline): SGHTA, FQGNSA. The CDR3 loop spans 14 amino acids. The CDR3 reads CASSGRQGTGELFF. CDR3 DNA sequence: TGTGCCAGCAGCGGCCGACAGGGGACCGGGGAGCTGTTTTTT.

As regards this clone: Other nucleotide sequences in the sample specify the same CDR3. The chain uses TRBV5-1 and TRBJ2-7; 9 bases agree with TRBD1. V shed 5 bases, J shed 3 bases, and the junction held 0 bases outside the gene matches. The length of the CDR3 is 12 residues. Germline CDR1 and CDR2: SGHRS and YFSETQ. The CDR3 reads CASRDRGYEQYF. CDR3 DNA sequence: TGCGCCAGCAGGGACAGGGGCTACGAGCAGTACTTC.

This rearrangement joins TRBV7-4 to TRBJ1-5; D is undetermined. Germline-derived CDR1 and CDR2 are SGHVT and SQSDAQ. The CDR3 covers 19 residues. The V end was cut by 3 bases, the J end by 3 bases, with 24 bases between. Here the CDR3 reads CASSLVAPRRVSFNQPQHF. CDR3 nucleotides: TGTGCCAGCAGCTTGGTAGCTCCCAGGAGGGTTTCCTTCAATCAGCCCCAGCATTTT.

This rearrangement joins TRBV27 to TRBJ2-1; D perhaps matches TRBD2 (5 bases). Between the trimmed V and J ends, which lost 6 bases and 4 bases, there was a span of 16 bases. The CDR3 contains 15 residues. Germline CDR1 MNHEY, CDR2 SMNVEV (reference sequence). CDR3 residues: CASSLRDRRYNEQFF. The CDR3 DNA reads TGTGCCAGCAGCCTCCGGGATAGAAGATACAATGAGCAGTTCTTC.

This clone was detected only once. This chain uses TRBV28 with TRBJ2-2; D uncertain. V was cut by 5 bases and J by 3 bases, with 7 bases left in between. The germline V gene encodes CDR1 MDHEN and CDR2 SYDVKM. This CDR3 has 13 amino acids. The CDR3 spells CASSLRHTGELFF. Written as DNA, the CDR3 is TGTGCCAGCAGTCTAAGGCACACCGGGGAGCTGTTTTTT.

The CDR3 region is CASTAKHGQARNQPQHF. The CDR3 coding sequence is TGTGCCAGTACCGCAAAGCACGGCCAAGCAAGAAATCAGCCCCAGCATTTT. The chain joins TRBV19 to TRBJ1-5, with unresolved D. CDR3 length: 17 amino acids. Germline V gives CDR1 LNHDA, CDR2 SQIVND (reference sequence). V dropped 7 bases and J dropped 4 bases, with 23 bases sitting between them.